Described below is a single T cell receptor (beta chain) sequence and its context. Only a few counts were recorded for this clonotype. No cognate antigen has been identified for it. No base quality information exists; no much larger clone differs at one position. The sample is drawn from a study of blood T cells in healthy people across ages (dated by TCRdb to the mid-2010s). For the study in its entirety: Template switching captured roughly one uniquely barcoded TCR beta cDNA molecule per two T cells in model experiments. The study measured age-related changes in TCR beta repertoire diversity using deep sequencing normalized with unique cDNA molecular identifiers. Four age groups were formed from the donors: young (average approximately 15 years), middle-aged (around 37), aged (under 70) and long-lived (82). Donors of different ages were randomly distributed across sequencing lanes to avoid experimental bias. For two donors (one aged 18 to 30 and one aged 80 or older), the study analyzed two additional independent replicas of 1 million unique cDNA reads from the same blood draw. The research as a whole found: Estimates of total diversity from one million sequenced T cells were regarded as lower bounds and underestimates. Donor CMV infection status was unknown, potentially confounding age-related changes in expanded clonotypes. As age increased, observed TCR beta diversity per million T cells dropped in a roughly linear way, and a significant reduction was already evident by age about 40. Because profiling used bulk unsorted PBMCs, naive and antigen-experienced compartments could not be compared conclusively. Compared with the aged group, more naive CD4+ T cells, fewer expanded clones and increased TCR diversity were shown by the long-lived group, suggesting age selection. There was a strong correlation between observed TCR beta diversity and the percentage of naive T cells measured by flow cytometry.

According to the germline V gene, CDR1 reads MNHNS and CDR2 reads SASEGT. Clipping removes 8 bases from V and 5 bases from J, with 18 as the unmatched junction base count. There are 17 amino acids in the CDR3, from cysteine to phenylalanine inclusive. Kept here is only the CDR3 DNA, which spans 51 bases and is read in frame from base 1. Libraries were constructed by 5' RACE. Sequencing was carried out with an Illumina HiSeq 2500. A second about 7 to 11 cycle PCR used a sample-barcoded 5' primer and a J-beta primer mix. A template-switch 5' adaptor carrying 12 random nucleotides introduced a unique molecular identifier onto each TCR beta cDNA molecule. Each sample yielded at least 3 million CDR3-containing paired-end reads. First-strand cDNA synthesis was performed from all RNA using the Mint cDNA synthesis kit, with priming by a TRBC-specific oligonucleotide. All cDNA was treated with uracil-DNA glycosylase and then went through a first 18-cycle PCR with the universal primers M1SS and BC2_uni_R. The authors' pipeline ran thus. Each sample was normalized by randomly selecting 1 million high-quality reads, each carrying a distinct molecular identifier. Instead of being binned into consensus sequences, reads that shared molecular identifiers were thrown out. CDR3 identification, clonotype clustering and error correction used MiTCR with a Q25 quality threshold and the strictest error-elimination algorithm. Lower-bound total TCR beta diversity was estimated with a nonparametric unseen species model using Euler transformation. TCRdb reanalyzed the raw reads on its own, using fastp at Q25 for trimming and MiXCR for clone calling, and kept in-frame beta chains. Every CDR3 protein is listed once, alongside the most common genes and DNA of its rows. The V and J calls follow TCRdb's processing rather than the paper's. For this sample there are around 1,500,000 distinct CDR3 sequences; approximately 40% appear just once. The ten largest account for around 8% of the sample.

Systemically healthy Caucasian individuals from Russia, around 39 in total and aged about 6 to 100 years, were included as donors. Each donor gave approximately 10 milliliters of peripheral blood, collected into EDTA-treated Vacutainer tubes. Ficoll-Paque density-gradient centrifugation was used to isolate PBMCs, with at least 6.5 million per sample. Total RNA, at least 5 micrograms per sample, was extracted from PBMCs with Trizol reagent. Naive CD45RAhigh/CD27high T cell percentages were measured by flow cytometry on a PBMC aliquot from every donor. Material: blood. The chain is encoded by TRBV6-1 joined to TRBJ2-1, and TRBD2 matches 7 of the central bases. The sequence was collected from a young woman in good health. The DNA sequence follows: TGTGCCAGCCAACACCTGGACGGCCGGGACTACCACAATGAGCAGTTCTTC. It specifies CASQHLDGRDYHNEQFF.